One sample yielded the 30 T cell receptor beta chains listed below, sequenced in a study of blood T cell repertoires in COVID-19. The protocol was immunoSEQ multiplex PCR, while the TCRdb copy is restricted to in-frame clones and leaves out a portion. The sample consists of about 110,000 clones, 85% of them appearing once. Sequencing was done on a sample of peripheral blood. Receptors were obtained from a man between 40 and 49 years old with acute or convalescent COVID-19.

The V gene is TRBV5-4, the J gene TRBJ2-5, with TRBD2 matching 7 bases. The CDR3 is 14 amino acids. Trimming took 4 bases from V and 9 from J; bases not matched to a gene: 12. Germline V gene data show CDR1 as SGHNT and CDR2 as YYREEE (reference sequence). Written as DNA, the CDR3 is TGTGCCAGCAGCGGGGACTACCTAAAAAGGGCCCAGTACTTC. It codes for CASSGDYLKRAQYF. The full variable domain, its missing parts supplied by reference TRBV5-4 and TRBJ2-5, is ETGVTQSPTHLIKTRGQQVTLRCSSQSGHNTVSWYQQALGQGPQFIFQYYREEENGRGNFPPRFSGLQFPNYSSELNVNALELDDSALYLCASSGDYLKRAQYFGPGTRLLVL.

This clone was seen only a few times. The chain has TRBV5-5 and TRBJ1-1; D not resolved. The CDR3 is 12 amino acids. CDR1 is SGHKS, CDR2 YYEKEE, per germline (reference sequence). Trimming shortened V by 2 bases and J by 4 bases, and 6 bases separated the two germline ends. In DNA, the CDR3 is TGTGCCAGCAGCTTAACAGCCACTGAAGCTTTCTTT. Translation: CASSLTATEAFF.

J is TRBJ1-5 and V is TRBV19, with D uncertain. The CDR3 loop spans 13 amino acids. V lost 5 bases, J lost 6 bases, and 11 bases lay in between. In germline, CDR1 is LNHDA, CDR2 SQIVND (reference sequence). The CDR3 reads CASSPGIGQPQHF. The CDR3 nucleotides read TGTGCCAGTAGTCCCGGGATCGGTCAGCCCCAGCATTTT. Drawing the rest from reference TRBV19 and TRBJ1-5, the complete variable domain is DGGITQSPKYLFRKEGQNVTLSCEQNLNHDAMYWYRQDPGQGLRLIYYSQIVNDFQKGDIAEGYSVSREKKESFPLTVTSAQKNPTAFYLCASSPGIGQPQHFGDGTRLSIL.

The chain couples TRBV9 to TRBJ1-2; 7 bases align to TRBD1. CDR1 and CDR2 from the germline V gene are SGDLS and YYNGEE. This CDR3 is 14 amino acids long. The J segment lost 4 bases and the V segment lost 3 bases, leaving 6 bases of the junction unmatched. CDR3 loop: CASSASGTVYGYTF. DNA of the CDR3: TGTGCCAGCAGCGCCTCCGGGACAGTCTATGGCTACACCTTC. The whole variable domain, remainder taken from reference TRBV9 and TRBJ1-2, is DSGVTQTPKHLITATGQRVTLRCSPRSGDLSVYWYQQSLDQGLQFLIQYYNGEERAKGNILERFSAQQFPDLHSELNLSSLELGDSALYFCASSASGTVYGYTFGSGTRLTVV.

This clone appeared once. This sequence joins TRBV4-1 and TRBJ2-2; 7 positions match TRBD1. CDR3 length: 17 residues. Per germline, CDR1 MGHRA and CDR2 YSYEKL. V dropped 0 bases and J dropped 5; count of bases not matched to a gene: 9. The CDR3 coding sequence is TGCGCCAGCAGCCAAGAATTACAGGGGCGCAGGACCGGGGAGCTGTTTTTT. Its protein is CASSQELQGRRTGELFF.

In DNA, the CDR3 is TGTGCCAGCAGGGTACCGGGACTAGCGGACCAATACAATGAGCAGTTCTTC. As protein: CASRVPGLADQYNEQFF. The chain combines TRBV28 with TRBJ2-1; 11 bases are a match to TRBD2. The J segment lost 4 bases and the V segment lost 6 bases, leaving 11 bases of the junction unmatched. In germline, CDR1 is MDHEN, CDR2 SYDVKM. The CDR3 extends over 17 amino acids.

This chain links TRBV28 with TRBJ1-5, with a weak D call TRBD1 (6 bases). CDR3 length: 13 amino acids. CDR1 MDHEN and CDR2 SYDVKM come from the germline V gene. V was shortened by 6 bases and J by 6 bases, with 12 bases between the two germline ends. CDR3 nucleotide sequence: TGTGCCAGCAGACCGAGAGGGGGTCAGCCCCAGCATTTT. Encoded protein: CASRPRGGQPQHF. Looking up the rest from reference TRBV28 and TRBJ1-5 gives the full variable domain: DVKVTQSSRYLVKRTGEKVFLECVQDMDHENMFWYRQDPGLGLRLIYFSYDVKMKEKGDIPEGYSVSREKKERFSLILESASTNQTSMYLCASRPRGGQPQHFGDGTRLSIL.

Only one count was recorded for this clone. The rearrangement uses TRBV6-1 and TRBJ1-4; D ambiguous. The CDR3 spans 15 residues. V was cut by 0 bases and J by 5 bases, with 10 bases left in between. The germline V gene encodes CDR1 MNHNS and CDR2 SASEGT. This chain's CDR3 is CASSEALGWNEKLFF. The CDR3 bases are TGTGCCAGCAGTGAAGCGCTCGGGTGGAATGAAAAACTGTTTTTT.

CDR3: CASSQVGGEGTQYF. The CDR3 DNA reads as TGCGCCAGCAGCCAAGTCGGAGGGGAGGGGACCCAGTACTTC. V is TRBV4-3 and J is TRBJ2-5; 7 bases map to TRBD2. The CDR3 consists of 14 residues. Trimming removed 1 base from V and 7 bases from J; junction bases left unmatched: 6. Germline V gene data show CDR1 as LGHNA and CDR2 as YSLEER.

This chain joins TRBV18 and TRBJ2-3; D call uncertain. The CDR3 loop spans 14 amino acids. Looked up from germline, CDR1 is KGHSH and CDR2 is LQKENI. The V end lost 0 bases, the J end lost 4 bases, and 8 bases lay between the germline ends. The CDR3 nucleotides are TGTGCCAGCTCACCACCGGTACAGCCAGATACGCAGTATTTT. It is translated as CASSPPVQPDTQYF.

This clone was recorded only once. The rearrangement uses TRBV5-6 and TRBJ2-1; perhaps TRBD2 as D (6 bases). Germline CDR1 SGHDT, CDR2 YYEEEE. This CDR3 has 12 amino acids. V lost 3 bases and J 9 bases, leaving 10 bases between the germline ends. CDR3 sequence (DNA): TGTGCCAGCAGCTATTTCGGGGGTGAGCAGTTCTTC. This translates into CASSYFGGEQFF.

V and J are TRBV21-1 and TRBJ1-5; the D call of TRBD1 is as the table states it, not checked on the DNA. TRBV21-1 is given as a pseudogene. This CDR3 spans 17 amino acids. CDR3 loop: CASSKGGQQGASQPQHF. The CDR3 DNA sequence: TGTGCCAGCAGCAAAGGGGGGCAACAGGGGGCGAGTCAGCCCCAGCATTTT.

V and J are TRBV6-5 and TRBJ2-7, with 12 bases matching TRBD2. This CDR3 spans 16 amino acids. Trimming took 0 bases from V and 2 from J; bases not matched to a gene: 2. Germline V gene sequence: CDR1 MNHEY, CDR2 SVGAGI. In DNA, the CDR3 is TGTGCCAGCAGTTACTCATCTAGCGGGAGGGCCTACGAGCAGTACTTC. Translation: CASSYSSSGRAYEQYF.

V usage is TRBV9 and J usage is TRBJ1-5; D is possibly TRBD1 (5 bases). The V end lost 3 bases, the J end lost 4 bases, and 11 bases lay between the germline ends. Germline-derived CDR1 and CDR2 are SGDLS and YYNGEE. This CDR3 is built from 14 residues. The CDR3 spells CASSASAGNQPQHF. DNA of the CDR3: TGTGCCAGCAGCGCCTCGGCAGGGAATCAGCCCCAGCATTTT. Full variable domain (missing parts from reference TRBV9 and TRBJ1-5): DSGVTQTPKHLITATGQRVTLRCSPRSGDLSVYWYQQSLDQGLQFLIQYYNGEERAKGNILERFSAQQFPDLHSELNLSSLELGDSALYFCASSASAGNQPQHFGDGTRLSIL.

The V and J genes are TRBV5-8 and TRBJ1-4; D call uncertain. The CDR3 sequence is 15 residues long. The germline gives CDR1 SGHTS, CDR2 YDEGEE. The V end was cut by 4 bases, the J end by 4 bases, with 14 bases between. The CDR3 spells CASSPGLEDNEKLFF. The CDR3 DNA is TGTGCCAGCAGCCCGGGTTTAGAGGATAATGAAAAACTGTTTTTT.

The CDR3 nucleotides read TGTGCCAGCAGTTCCTGGGCCCGCGGGAGTGAAAAACTGTTTTTT. It yields the protein CASSSWARGSEKLFF. V is TRBV27 and J is TRBJ1-4; D not certain. Trimming stripped 4 bases from V and 7 bases from J, with 16 bases between. Per the germline V gene, CDR1 is MNHEY and CDR2 is SMNVEV (reference sequence). The CDR3 sequence is 15 residues long.

The CDR3 DNA follows: TGTGCCAGCTCACCGGGGACTATACTAGAGACCCAGTACTTC. It yields the protein CASSPGTILETQYF. V gene TRBV18 combines with J gene TRBJ2-5; 7 nucleotides line up with TRBD2. The CDR3 loop spans 14 amino acids. CDR1 is KGHSH, CDR2 LQKENI, per germline. The V and J ends lost 3 bases and 4 bases, in that order; junction bases with no gene match: 5.

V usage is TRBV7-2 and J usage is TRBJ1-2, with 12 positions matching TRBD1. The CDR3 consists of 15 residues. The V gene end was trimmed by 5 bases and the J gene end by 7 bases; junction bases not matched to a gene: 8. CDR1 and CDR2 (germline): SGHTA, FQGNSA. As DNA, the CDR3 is TGTGCCAGCAGCCACGACGGGACAGGGGGCGGTGGCTACACCTTC. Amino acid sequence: CASSHDGTGGGGYTF.

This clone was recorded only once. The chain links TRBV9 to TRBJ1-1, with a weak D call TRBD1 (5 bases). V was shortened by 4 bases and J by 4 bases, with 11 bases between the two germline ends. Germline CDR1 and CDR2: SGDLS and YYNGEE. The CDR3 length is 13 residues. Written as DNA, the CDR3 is TGTGCCAGCAGCAAAGGGGTGAGCACTGAAGCTTTCTTT. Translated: CASSKGVSTEAFF. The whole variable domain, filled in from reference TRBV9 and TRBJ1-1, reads DSGVTQTPKHLITATGQRVTLRCSPRSGDLSVYWYQQSLDQGLQFLIQYYNGEERAKGNILERFSAQQFPDLHSELNLSSLELGDSALYFCASSKGVSTEAFFGQGTRLTVV.

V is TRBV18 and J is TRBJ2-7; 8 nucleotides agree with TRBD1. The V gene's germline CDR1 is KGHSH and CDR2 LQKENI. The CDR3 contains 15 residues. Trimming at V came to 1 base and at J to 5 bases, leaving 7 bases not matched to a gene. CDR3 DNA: TGTGCCAGCTCACCACGGGAGACAGGGGTAAACGAGCAGTACTTC. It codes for CASSPRETGVNEQYF.

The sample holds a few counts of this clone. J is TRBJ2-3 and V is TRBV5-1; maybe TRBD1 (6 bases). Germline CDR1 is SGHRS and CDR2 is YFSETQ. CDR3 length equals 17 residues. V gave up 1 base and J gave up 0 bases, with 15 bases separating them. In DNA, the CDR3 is TGCGCCAGCAGCTTGACTGGGACATCTTTTAGCACAGATACGCAGTATTTT. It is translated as CASSLTGTSFSTDTQYF.

The CDR3 spells CASSLGLNYEQYF. The DNA for the CDR3 is TGCGCCAGCAGCTTGGGGCTGAACTACGAGCAGTACTTC. The rearrangement joins TRBV5-1 to TRBJ2-7; D is undetermined. This CDR3 contains 13 residues. Per germline, CDR1 SGHRS and CDR2 YFSETQ. The germline V and J ends were trimmed by 0 bases and 3 bases, with 7 bases remaining between them.

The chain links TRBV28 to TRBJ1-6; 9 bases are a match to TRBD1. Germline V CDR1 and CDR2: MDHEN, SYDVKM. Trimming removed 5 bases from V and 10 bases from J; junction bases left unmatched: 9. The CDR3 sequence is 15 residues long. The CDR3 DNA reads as TGTGCCAGCAGTCCATGGACAGGGGCCGGATCACCCCTCCACTTT. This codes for CASSPWTGAGSPLHF.

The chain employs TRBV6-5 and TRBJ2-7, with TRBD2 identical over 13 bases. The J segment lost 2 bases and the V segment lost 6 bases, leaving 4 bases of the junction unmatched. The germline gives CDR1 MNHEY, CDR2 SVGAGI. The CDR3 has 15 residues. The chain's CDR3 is CASSWTSGGTYEQYF. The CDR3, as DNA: TGTGCCAGCAGCTGGACTAGCGGGGGAACCTACGAGCAGTACTTC.

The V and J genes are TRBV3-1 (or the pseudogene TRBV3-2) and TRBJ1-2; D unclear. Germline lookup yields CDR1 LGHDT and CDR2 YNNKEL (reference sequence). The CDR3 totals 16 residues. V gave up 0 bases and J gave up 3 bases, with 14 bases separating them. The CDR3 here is CASSQDYRGGYYGYTF. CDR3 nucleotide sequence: TGTGCCAGCAGCCAAGATTACCGGGGAGGATACTATGGCTACACCTTC.

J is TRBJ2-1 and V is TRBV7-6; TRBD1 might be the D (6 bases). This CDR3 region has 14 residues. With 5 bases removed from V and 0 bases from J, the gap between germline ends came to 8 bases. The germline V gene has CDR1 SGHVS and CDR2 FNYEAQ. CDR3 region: CASSRDTSYNEQFF. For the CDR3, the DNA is TGTGCCAGCAGCAGGGACACCTCCTACAATGAGCAGTTCTTC. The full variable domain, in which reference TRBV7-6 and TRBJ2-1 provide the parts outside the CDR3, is GAGVSQSPRYKVTKRGQDVALRCDPISGHVSLYWYRQALGQGPEFLTYFNYEAQQDKSGLPNDRFSAERPEGSISTLTIQRTEQRDSAMYRCASSRDTSYNEQFFGPGTRLTVL.

CDR3 protein: CASSAPRELEQYF. CDR3 in DNA: TGTGCCAGCAGCGCCCCCAGGGAACTGGAGCAGTACTTC. The gene calls are TRBV7-9 and TRBJ2-7, with D possibly being TRBD1 (5 bases). CDR3 size: 13 residues. V dropped 5 bases and J dropped 7 bases, with 15 bases sitting between them. Germline CDR1 SEHNR, CDR2 FQNEAQ (reference sequence).

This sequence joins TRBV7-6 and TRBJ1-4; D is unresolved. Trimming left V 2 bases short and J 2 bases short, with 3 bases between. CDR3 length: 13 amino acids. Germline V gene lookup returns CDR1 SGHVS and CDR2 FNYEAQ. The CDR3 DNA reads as TGTGCCAGCAGCTTACTGACTAATGAAAAACTGTTTTTT. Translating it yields CASSLLTNEKLFF.

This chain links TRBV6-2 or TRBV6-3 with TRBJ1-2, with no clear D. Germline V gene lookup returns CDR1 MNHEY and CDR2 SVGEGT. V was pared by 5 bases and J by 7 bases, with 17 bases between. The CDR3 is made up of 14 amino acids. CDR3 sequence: CASSLEPSSGGYTF. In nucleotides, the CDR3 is TGTGCCAGCAGTCTCGAGCCCTCATCGGGTGGCTACACCTTC.

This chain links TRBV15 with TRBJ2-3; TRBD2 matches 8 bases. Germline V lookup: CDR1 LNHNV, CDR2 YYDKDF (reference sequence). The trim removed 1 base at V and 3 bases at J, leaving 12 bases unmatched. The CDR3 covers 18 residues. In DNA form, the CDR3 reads TGTGCCACCAGCAGAGGGGAAAGCGGGAGCCGGGGGACAGATACGCAGTATTTT. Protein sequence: CATSRGESGSRGTDTQYF.